This T cell receptor (beta chain) was identified in a study of shared clonotypes between healthy human individuals. The wider study: The donor pool was made up of a couple of women and three men aged 18 to 49.

Regarding this clone: Antigen: not known.

Measured with immunoSEQ multiplex PCR; TCRdb has only the in-frame clones, and not every one. The profile shows roughly 1,500,000 clones, about 98.5% of them singletons. The study, taken as a whole, reports: The study found approximately 5% of naive CD4 clonotypes shared across a handful of donors. The study's rarefaction showed incomplete sorted-subset sequencing despite large depth. Compared with clonotypes that all four donors shared, non-shared clonotypes had lower generation probabilities.

The material sequenced was naive CD4+ T cells sorted from blood. Subset noted: CD45RA+ positively selected. The receptor's source is a young man in good health.

Here the CDR3 reads CASSRGQGAYEQYF. CDR3 in DNA: TGTGCCAGCAGCAGGGGACAGGGGGCCTACGAGCAGTACTTC. J is TRBJ2-7 and V is TRBV11-1, with TRBD1 matching 11 bases. Unmatched junction bases numbered 2, after V lost 5 bases and J lost 2 bases. The CDR3 consists of 14 residues. In germline, CDR1 is SGHAT, CDR2 FQDESV (reference sequence).